The 14 T cell receptor beta chains listed next were all sequenced from one sample in a study of beta chain features in type 1 diabetes. The whole isolated RNA underwent reverse transcription, so sequencing captured expressed TCRB transcripts. Profiled with immunoSEQ multiplex PCR; TCRdb holds only in-frame clones, not every one. The sample yields roughly 280,000 clones, 20% to 25% seen once. Which antigens these TCRs recognize remains unknown. General study points: All four CD4+ subsets of Type 1 diabetes patients contained TCRB CDR3s that were moderately but significantly shorter.

Specimen: naive CD4+ T cells from blood. The receptors derive from a woman in her 30s with type 1 diabetes.

The chain employs TRBV30 and TRBJ2-1, with D perhaps matching TRBD2 (7 bases). The CDR3 has 15 amino acids. The ends were cut back, 0 bases at V and 12 bases at J, with 21 bases in the middle. The germline V gene has CDR1 GTSNPN and CDR2 SVGIG (reference sequence). The CDR3 DNA follows: TGTGCCTGGAGTGTAGCCCAAGGGGGGGGCTCCAGGCAGTTCTTC. Translated: CAWSVAQGGGSRQFF.

In its sample, this clone was seen a few times. The chain employs TRBV12-5 and TRBJ1-1, with D possibly being TRBD1 (5 bases). Per germline, CDR1 LGHNT and CDR2 FRNRAP. CDR3 length: 16 residues. The V end lost 1 base, the J end lost 2 bases, and 14 bases lay between the germline ends. CDR3 nucleotide sequence: TGTGCTAGTGGTTTGGCTCCGACAGTTGTAAACACTGAAGCTTTCTTT. It encodes CASGLAPTVVNTEAFF.

The chain joins TRBV7-3 to TRBJ2-5; 7 bases line up with TRBD2. The CDR3 spans 13 residues. Germline trimming cut 5 bases from V and 1 base from J; bases unmatched to any gene: 1. Germline CDR1 SGHTA, CDR2 FQGTGA. The CDR3 sequence is CASSASGQETQYF. In DNA form, the CDR3 reads TGTGCCAGCAGCGCTAGCGGCCAAGAGACCCAGTACTTC.

This clone was detected only once. The genes are TRBV6-1 and TRBJ2-1; TRBD2 matches at 7 bases. From germline, CDR1 is MNHNS and CDR2 SASEGT. V gave up 7 bases and J gave up 8 bases; unmatched junction bases: 8. The CDR3 totals 13 residues. DNA for the CDR3: TGTGCCAGCAAACCGGGAGGTAGGGATGAGCAGTTCTTC. It codes for CASKPGGRDEQFF.

J is TRBJ2-7 and V is TRBV5-6; 7 nucleotides align to TRBD2. Per the germline V gene, CDR1 is SGHDT and CDR2 is YYEEEE. The CDR3 totals 13 residues. V gave up 3 bases and J gave up 5 bases; unmatched junction bases: 5. The CDR3 DNA is TGTGCCAGCAGCTGGACTAGAAGGGACGAGCAGTACTTC. It yields the protein CASSWTRRDEQYF.

The chain carries TRBV19 and TRBJ1-4; D is undetermined. CDR1 LNHDA and CDR2 SQIVND come from the germline V gene (reference sequence). The CDR3 is made up of 12 amino acids. The germline V and J ends were trimmed by 8 bases and 4 bases, with 8 bases remaining between them. This CDR3 reads CASGGRNEKLFF. Written as DNA, the CDR3 is TGTGCCAGTGGCGGGCGTAATGAAAAACTGTTTTTT.

The chain employs TRBV5-1 and TRBJ1-1, with unresolved D. In germline, CDR1 is SGHRS, CDR2 YFSETQ. The CDR3 spans 13 residues. V shed 2 bases and J shed 3 bases, with 8 bases lying between them. Here the CDR3 reads CASSFGSDTEAFF. As DNA, the CDR3 is TGCGCCAGCAGCTTTGGCAGTGACACTGAAGCTTTCTTT.

This clone was detected only a few times. The rearrangement uses TRBV18 and TRBJ1-5; 8 bases map to TRBD1. Germline-derived CDR1 and CDR2 are KGHSH and LQKENI. The trim removed 3 bases at V and 7 bases at J, leaving 5 bases unmatched. The CDR3 loop spans 14 amino acids. CDR3 coding DNA: TGTGCCAGCTCACCCTTACAGGGGGAACAGCCCCAGCATTTT. Protein product: CASSPLQGEQPQHF.

This clone has a handful of counts. The chain is built from TRBV6-6 and TRBJ1-2; D not resolved. The CDR3 spans 12 residues. CDR1 is MNHNY, CDR2 SVGAGI, per germline (reference sequence). V was clipped by 5 bases and J by 6 bases, with 10 bases between them. DNA for the CDR3: TGTGCCAGCAGTCCGCTATCGGATGGCTACACCTTC. Amino acid sequence: CASSPLSDGYTF.

This sequence joins TRBV7-9 and TRBJ1-4; 9 positions agree with TRBD1. Germline-derived CDR1 and CDR2 are SEHNR and FQNEAQ (reference sequence). This CDR3 spans 14 amino acids. Trimming cost V 4 bases and J 5 bases; bases outside gene matches: 2. The CDR3 coding sequence is TGTGCCAGCAGCTCCGGGACAGGGAATGAAAAACTGTTTTTT. This encodes CASSSGTGNEKLFF.

The V and J genes are TRBV5-4 and TRBJ2-1, with TRBD2 matching 14 bases. This CDR3 is 17 amino acids long. With 4 bases clipped from V and 0 bases from J, the junction kept 3 bases outside the gene matches. Germline V gives CDR1 SGHNT, CDR2 YYREEE (reference sequence). CDR3 residues: CASSRGTSGSSYNEQFF. The CDR3 DNA reads TGTGCCAGCAGCCGAGGGACTAGCGGGAGCTCCTACAATGAGCAGTTCTTC.

This chain joins TRBV6-5 and TRBJ1-1, with 9 bases lining up with TRBD1. The germline CDR1 and CDR2 sequences are MNHEY and SVGAGI. V lost 5 bases and J lost 1; bases outside the gene matches: 5. This CDR3 comprises 15 residues. The CDR3 region has the DNA TGTGCCAGCAGTAACCGGGACAGGGAGAACACTGAAGCTTTCTTT. Translating it yields CASSNRDRENTEAFF.

The genes are TRBV10-3 and TRBJ2-7, with 9 bases lining up with TRBD1. The length of the CDR3 is 14 residues. J was trimmed by 3 bases and V by 9 bases; bases with no gene match: 9. Germline lookup yields CDR1 ENHRY and CDR2 SYGVKD. Written as DNA, the CDR3 is TGTGCCATTCTAGATGGACAGGGGAGCTACGAGCAGTACTTC. Protein product: CAILDGQGSYEQYF.

This sequence joins TRBV9 and TRBJ2-3, with TRBD2 matching over 7 bases. Germline-derived CDR1 and CDR2 are SGDLS and YYNGEE. The V gene end was trimmed by 2 bases and the J gene end by 6 bases; junction bases not matched to a gene: 6. The CDR3 has 14 amino acids. CDR3 protein: CASSVRTRADTQYF. CDR3 nucleotide sequence: TGTGCCAGCAGCGTGAGGACTAGGGCTGATACGCAGTATTTT.